The next 2 T cell receptor beta chains were all read from a single sample in a study of cytomegalovirus exposure and HLA in healthy donors. Both 60 Vbeta primers and 13 Jbeta primers went into the PCR. The repertoire was sequenced with immunoSEQ multiplex PCR; TCRdb's copy has only in-frame clones and lacks some. The data show roughly 66,000 clones, with roughly 72% seen just once and less than 7.5% held by the top ten. Material for sequencing was PBMCs. The receptors come from a middle-aged man in good health and CMV-seronegative.

This chain joins TRBV5-1 and TRBJ2-1; 10 nucleotides agree with TRBD2. The CDR3 has 12 amino acids. J gave up 12 bases and V 4 bases, and 4 bases lay outside the gene matches. The germline CDR1 and CDR2 sequences are SGHRS and YFSETQ. The CDR3 sequence: CASSEPSGRQFF. CDR3 DNA sequence: TGCGCCAGCAGCGAGCCTAGCGGGAGGCAGTTCTTC.

This clone was counted once. The chain combines TRBV7-9 with TRBJ2-3, with 8 positions matching TRBD2. The germline V gene encodes CDR1 SEHNR and CDR2 FQNEAQ (reference sequence). CDR3 length equals 15 residues. The V gene end was trimmed by 0 bases and the J gene end by 1 base; junction bases not matched to a gene: 0. The CDR3 spells CASSLASGGTDTQYF. The DNA for the CDR3 is TGTGCCAGCAGCTTAGCTAGCGGGGGCACAGATACGCAGTATTTT. Filled out from reference TRBV7-9 and TRBJ2-3, the complete variable domain reads DTGVSQNPRHKITKRGQNVTFRCDPISEHNRLYWYRQTLGQGPEFLTYFQNEAQLEKSRLLSDRFSAERPKGSFSTLEIQRTEQGDSAMYLCASSLASGGTDTQYFGPGTRLTVL.